The source of this T cell receptor beta chain is a study of T-cell memory formation after mild COVID-19. About the study: Among the donors, TCR clusters were largely specific to each donor. General observations from the study: Contracting clones from day 15 to 85 had balanced CD4/CD8; later expanders favoured CD4+. The finding that pre-infection memory included some responding clones suggested that cross-reactive memory joined.

Turning to this clonotype: Its antigen is unidentified.

The CDR3 is made up of 11 amino acids. Trimming took off 6 bases at V and 4 bases at J, with 10 bases between the two ends. CDR1 is DFQATT and CDR2 is SNEGSKA in the germline V gene (reference sequence). The TCR alpha and TCR beta cDNA libraries, bearing sample barcodes and UMIs, were generated by 5'RACE using constant-segment primers. TCRdb reprocessed the 5' RACE reads via MiXCR and lists one record per CDR3 protein. The sample lists 120,000 or so distinct CDR3 sequences; around a sixth were seen once. The TCR originated in an adult woman who had mild COVID-19 (a few samples of this study predate the infection). Cell type and time point are not known. This chain uses TRBV20-1 with TRBJ2-7; D is perhaps TRBD1 (6 bases). Sequenced material: PBMCs or a T cell subset sorted from them (not recorded which). The CDR3 bases are TGCAGTGCCGGACAGCTTTACGAGCAGTACTTC. Its protein product is CSAGQLYEQYF.